The T cell receptor (beta chain) described here comes from a study of OX40 agonist ivuxolimab in advanced cancers. For the wider study: Ivuxolimab was an agonistic, fully human IgG2 monoclonal antibody directed against OX40 (CD134), a costimulatory receptor. Intravenous ivuxolimab was administered to patients every 2 weeks at six dose levels: 0.01, 0.1, 0.3, 1.5, 3 and 10 mg/kg. Among the roughly 50 dose-escalation patients, around 19 had hepatocellular carcinoma, 15 or so melanoma, 9 renal cell carcinoma and 9 head and neck cancer. The dose-escalation cohort was about 83% male with a mean age of around 64 years, ranging from about 23 to 85. Prior anti-PD-1, anti-PD-L1 or anti-CTLA-4 therapy was permitted, and checkpoint inhibitors had been received by about 36% of dose-escalation patients. Partial responses occurred in three dose-escalation patients: two with cutaneous melanoma and one with hepatocellular carcinoma. Peripheral TCRbeta sequencing aimed to test whether ivuxolimab altered TCR sequence diversity and caused clonal T-cell expansion. The monotherapy dose-escalation portion (N ≈ 57 patients) of the phase I ivuxolimab trial is reported in the paper.

Patients with autoimmune disease history or receiving systemic immunosuppression were excluded from the trial. In every dose cohort, peripheral blood was drawn for TCR sequencing at baseline, cycle 4 day 1, and cycle 7 day 1. Samples were obtained from an open-label, multicenter, first-in-human phase I dose-escalation trial of ivuxolimab. The trial enrolled adults with locally advanced or metastatic head and neck squamous cell, hepatocellular, melanoma or renal cell carcinoma. CD4+ and CD8+ T cells were sorted separately from peripheral blood before TCR sequencing. Taken from cysteine to phenylalanine, the CDR3 has 15 residues. Only the CDR3 part of the read is kept: 45 bases, read in frame from the first base. From a lookup of the germline V gene (reference sequence), CDR1 and CDR2 are SGHNT and YYREEE. V is pared back by 2 bases and J by 8 bases, with 14 bases lying between the germline termini.

What the work shows at the level of the full study, not this receptor alone: In the 0.1-3.0 mg/kg groups, partial responders had among the lowest normalized peripheral clonal expansion, particularly in CD8+ T cells. At doses of 0.1 to 3.0 mg/kg, clonal expansion of both CD4+ and CD8+ blood T cells was observed from baseline to week 6. Low levels of normalized T-cell clonal expansion were also seen in some patients who did not respond. The antigen specificity of the clonally expanded peripheral T cells was not determined. After ivuxolimab, more expanded clones were found on average in CD8+ T cells than in CD4+ T cells.

For sequencing of the TCRbeta CDR3 region, genomic DNA was extracted from the sorted cells. The immunoSEQ Assay was used to sequence the TCRbeta CDR3 regions. Here the immuneACCESS table is served through TCRdb, limited to in-frame sequences with V and J called. Missing clones are a known gap in these copies; in checked studies unresolved V genes cover under half, and the rest lacks a known reason. The table for this sample lists 65,000 to 95,000 clones; roughly nine tenths of them were counted only once. The ten biggest clones cover 0.15% to 0.2% of the sample. In regard to this clone: Its antigen specificity is not known. Base qualities are missing; no much larger clone stands one base away.

The chain links TRBV5-4 with TRBJ1-6; the D segment could be TRBD1, given 6 matching bases. The input for sequencing was CD4+ or CD8+ T cells sorted from blood, taken in a trial of the OX40 agonist ivuxolimab. This receptor was taken from an adult with an advanced solid tumor such as melanoma, head and neck, liver or kidney cancer. The nucleotide sequence reads as follows: TGTGCCAGCAGCTTCGAAGGGAGGGGGTATTCACCCCTCCACTTT. This translates into CASSFEGRGYSPLHF.